The present T cell receptor (beta chain) was sequenced within a study of T cells in Graves' hyperthyroidism and ophthalmopathy. In this sample, this clonotype turned up many times. Its antigen remains unknown. Findings of the study overall: A model built on 13 V-J features separated ophthalmopathy from stable hyperthyroidism.

Ophthalmopathy patients had Clinical Activity Score at least 3, NOSPECS grade at least 4, duration under 3 months. The CDR3 regions of TCR beta were amplified from RNA transcripts. Researchers ran a first-round RT-PCR on the TCR CDR3 using the HTBI primer set. TCRdb called the multiplex PCR reads again in MiXCR, with one record for every CDR3 protein. The sample records around 530,000 distinct CDR3 sequences, more than 15% being singletons. The sequenced material came from blood. This receptor was obtained from a woman between 18 and 30 years old with Graves' ophthalmopathy.

The CDR3, as DNA: TGTGCCAGCAGTTACTCCCCCATCCCGGTAAACACTGAAGCTTTCTTT. Its protein product is CASSYSPIPVNTEAFF. The V call is TRBV6-5, the J call TRBJ1-1; D is undetermined. The CDR3 consists of 16 residues. Trimming took 0 bases from V and 2 from J, leaving 13 bases between them. Germline CDR1 MNHEY, CDR2 SVGAGI.